Sequencing of this T cell receptor beta chain was carried out in a study of beta chain features in type 1 diabetes. Notes on the study in general: Any role of HLA type in TCRB rearrangement remained unresolved here. Naive, central memory and regulatory TCRB repertoires appeared more similar among patients than healthy donors. TCRB CDR3 length was moderately but significantly reduced in all four CD4+ subsets of Type 1 diabetes patients. Insertions were fewer and deletions more numerous at VDJ junctions in type 1 diabetes patients.

All of the isolated RNA was reverse transcribed, so expressed TCRB transcripts were sequenced. Sequencing was performed with immunoSEQ multiplex PCR; in TCRdb, only in-frame clones are kept and a portion is missing. The repertoire includes 250,000 to 350,000 clones, 11% to 15% of them detected once, and 6.7% sits in the top ten. This clone appeared a few times. Its matching antigen is unknown. The germline CDR1 and CDR2 sequences are SGHAT and FQNNGV. The CDR3 covers 17 residues. Trimming left V 3 bases short and J 8 bases short, with 22 bases between. The clonotype was recovered from a man younger than 40 in good health. The rearrangement links TRBV11-2 to TRBJ1-4; D perhaps matches TRBD1 (6 bases). The specimen sequenced was central memory CD4+ T cells from blood. Written as DNA, the CDR3 is TGTGCCAGCAGCTTCGGCAGGGGACGTCGAGTCAGAGAAAAACTGTTTTTT. Its protein product is CASSFGRGRRVREKLFF.